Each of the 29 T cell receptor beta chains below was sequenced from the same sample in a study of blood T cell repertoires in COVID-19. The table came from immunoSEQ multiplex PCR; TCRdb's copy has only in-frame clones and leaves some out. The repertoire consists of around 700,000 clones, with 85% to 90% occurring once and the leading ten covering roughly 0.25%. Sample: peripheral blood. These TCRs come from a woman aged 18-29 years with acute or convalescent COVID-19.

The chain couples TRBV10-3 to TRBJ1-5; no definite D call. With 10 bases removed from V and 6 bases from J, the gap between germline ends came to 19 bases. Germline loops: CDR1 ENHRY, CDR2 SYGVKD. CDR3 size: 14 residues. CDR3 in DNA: TGTGCCACGTGGAGCGGGGAACCCGTTCAGCCCCAGCATTTT. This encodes CATWSGEPVQPQHF.

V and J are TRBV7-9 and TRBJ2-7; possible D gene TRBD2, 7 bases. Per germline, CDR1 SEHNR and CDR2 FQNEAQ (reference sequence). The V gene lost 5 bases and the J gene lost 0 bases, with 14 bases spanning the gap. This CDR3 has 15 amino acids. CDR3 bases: TGTGCCAGCAGCGTGAAGGGGGGGAGCTCCTACGAGCAGTACTTC. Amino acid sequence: CASSVKGGSSYEQYF. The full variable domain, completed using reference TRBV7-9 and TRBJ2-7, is DTGVSQNPRHKITKRGQNVTFRCDPISEHNRLYWYRQTLGQGPEFLTYFQNEAQLEKSRLLSDRFSAERPKGSFSTLEIQRTEQGDSAMYLCASSVKGGSSYEQYFGPGTRLTVT.

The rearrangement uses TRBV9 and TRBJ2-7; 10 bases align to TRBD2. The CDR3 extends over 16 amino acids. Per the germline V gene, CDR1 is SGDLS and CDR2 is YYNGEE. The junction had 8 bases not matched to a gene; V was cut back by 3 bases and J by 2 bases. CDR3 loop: CASSGNSGGPAYEQYF. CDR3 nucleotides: TGTGCCAGCAGCGGAAATAGCGGGGGGCCCGCCTACGAGCAGTACTTC.

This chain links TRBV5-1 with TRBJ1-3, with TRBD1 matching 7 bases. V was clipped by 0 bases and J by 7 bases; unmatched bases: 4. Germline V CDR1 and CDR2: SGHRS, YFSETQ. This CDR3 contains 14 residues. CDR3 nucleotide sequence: TGCGCCAGCAGCTTGGGACAGGGAATCAACACCATATATTTT. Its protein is CASSLGQGINTIYF.

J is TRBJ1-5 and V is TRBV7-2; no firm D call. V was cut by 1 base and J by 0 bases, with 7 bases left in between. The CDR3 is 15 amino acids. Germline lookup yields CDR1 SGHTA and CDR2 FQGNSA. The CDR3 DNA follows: TGTGCCAGCAGCTTAGAACAGACTAGCAATCAGCCCCAGCATTTT. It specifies CASSLEQTSNQPQHF.

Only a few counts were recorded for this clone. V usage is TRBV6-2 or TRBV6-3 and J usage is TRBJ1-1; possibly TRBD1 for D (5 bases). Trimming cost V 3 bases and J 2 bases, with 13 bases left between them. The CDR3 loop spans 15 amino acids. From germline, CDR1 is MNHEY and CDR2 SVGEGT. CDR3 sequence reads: CASSYNRGGNTEAFF. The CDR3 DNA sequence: TGTGCCAGCAGTTATAATCGGGGGGGAAACACTGAAGCTTTCTTT.

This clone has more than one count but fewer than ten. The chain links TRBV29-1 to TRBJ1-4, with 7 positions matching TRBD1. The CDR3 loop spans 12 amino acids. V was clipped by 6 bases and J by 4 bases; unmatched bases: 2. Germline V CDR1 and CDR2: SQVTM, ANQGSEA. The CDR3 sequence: CSVRDSNEKLFF. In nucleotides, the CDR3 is TGCAGCGTCCGGGACAGTAATGAAAAACTGTTTTTT.

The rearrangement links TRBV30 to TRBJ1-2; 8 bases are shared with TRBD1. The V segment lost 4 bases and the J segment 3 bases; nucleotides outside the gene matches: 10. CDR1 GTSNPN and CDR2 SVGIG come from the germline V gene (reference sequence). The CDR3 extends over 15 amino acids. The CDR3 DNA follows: TGTGCCTGGACGGGGGGACAGGCGATGCACTATGGCTACACCTTC. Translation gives CAWTGGQAMHYGYTF. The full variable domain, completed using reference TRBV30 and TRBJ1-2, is SQTIHQWPATLVQPVGSPLSLECTVEGTSNPNLYWYRQAAGRGLQLLFYSVGIGQISSEVPQNLSASRPQDRQFILSSKKLLLSDSGFYLCAWTGGQAMHYGYTFGSGTRLTVV.

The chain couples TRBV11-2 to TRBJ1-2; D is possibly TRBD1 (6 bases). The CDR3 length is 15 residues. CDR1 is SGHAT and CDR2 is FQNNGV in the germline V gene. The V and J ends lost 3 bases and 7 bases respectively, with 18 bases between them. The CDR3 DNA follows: TGTGCCAGCAGCTTCTACAGGGATAGTCGAGGTGGCTACACCTTC. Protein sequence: CASSFYRDSRGGYTF.

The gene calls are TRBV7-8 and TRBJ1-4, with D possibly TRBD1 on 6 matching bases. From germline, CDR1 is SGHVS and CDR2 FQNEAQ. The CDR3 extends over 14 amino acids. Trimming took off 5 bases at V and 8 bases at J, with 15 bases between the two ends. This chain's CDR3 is CASSLGGAREKLFF. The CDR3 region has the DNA TGTGCCAGCAGCCTCGGGGGGGCGAGGGAAAAACTGTTTTTT.

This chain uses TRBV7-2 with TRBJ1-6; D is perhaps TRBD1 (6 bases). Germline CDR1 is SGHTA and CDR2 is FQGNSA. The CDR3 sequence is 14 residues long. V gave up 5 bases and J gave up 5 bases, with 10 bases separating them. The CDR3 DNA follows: TGTGCCAGCAGCGGCAGGGGAAATAATTCACCCCTCCACTTT. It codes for CASSGRGNNSPLHF. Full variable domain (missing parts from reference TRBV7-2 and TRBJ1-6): GAGVSQSPSNKVTEKGKDVELRCDPISGHTALYWYRQSLGQGLEFLIYFQGNSAPDKSGLPSDRFSAERTGGSVSTLTIQRTQQEDSAVYLCASSGRGNNSPLHFGNGTRLTVT.

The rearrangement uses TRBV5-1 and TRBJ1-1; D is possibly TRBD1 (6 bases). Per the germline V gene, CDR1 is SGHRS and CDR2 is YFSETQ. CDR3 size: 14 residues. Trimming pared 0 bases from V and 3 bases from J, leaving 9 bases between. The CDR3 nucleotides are TGCGCCAGCAGCTTGGACAGGGTAGACACTGAAGCTTTCTTT. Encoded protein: CASSLDRVDTEAFF.

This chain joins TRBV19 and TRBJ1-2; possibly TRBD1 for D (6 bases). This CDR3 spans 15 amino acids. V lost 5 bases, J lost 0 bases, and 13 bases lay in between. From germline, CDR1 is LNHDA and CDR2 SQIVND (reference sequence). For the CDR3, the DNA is TGTGCCAGTAGTGTCACAGGGTTAGCTAACTATGGCTACACCTTC. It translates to CASSVTGLANYGYTF.

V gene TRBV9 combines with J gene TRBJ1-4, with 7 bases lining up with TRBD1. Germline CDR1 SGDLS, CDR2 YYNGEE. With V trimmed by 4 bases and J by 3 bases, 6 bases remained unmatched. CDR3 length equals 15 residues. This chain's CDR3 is CASSPGTASNEKLFF. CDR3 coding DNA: TGTGCCAGCAGCCCTGGGACAGCCTCTAATGAAAAACTGTTTTTT.

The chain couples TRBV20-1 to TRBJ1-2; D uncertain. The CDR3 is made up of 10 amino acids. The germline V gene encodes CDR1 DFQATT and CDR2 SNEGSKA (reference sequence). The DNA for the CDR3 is TGCAAACCGGGTAACTATGGCTACACCTTC. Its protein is CKPGNYGYTF.

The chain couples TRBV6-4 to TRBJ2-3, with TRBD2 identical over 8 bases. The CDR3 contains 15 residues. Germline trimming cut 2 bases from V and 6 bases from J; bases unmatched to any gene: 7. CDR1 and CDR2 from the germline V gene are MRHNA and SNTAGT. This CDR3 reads CASSDGVSGDDTQYF. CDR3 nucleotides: TGTGCCAGCAGTGACGGGGTTAGCGGGGACGATACGCAGTATTTT.

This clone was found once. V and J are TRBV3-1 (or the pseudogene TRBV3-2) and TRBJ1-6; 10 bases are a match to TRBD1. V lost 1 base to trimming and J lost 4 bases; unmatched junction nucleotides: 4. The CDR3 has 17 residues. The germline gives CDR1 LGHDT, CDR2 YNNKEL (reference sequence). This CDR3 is CASSQGQGAPYNSPLHF. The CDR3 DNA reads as TGTGCCAGCAGCCAAGGACAGGGGGCACCATATAATTCACCCCTCCACTTT.

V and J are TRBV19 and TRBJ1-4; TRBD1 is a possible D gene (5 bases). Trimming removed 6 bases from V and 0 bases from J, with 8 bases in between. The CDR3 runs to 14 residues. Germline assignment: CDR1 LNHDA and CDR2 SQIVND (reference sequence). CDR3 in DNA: TGTGCCAGTAGGGAGGGGACAACTAATGAAAAACTGTTTTTT. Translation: CASREGTTNEKLFF.

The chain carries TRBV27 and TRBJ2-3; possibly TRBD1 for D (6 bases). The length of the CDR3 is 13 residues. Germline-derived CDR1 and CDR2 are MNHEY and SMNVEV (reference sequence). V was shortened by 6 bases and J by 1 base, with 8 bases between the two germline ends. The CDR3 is CASRTGRTDTQYF. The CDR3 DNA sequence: TGTGCCAGCAGGACAGGTCGCACAGATACGCAGTATTTT.

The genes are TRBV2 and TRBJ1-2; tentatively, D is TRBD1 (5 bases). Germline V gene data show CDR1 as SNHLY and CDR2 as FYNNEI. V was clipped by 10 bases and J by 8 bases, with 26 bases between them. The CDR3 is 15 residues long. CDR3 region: CATIGALDLLRGYTF. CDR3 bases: TGTGCCACCATTGGGGCCTTGGACCTATTAAGGGGCTACACCTTC.

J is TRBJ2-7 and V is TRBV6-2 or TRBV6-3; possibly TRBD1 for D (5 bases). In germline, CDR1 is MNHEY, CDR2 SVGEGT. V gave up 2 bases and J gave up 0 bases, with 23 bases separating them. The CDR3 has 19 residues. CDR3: CASSYPTTMIGAGSYEQYF. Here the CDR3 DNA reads TGTGCCAGCAGTTACCCCACGACAATGATTGGGGCCGGCTCCTACGAGCAGTACTTC.

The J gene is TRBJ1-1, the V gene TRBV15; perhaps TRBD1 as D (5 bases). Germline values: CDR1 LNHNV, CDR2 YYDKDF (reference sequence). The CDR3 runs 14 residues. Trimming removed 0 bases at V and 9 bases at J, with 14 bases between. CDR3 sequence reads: CATSREWGGDKAFF. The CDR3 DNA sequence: TGTGCCACCAGCAGAGAATGGGGGGGGGATAAAGCTTTCTTT.

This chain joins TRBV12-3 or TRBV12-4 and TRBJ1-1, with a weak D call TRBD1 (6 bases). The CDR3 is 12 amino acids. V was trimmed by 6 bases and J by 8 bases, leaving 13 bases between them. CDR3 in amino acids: CASSPRQDEAFF. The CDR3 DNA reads TGTGCCAGCAGCCCGCGACAGGACGAAGCTTTCTTT.

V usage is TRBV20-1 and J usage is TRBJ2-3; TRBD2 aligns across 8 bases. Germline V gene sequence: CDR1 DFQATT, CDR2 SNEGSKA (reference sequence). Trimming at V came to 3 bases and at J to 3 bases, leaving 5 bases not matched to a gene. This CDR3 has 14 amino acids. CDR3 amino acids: CSASWRGETDTQYF. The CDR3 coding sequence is TGCAGTGCTAGTTGGCGGGGGGAGACAGATACGCAGTATTTT.

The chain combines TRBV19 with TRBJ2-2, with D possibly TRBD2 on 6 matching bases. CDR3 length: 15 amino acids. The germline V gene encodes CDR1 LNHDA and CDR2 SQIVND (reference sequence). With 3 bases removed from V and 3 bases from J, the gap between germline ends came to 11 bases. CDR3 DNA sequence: TGTGCCAGTAGTATCCCCAGGGAGGACACCGGGGAGCTGTTTTTT. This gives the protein CASSIPREDTGELFF.

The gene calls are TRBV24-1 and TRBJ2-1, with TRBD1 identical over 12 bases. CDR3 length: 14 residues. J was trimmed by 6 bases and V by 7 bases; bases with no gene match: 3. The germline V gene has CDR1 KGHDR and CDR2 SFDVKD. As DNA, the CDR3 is TGTGCCACCAGGGGACAGGGGGCGGCCAATGAGCAGTTCTTC. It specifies CATRGQGAANEQFF.

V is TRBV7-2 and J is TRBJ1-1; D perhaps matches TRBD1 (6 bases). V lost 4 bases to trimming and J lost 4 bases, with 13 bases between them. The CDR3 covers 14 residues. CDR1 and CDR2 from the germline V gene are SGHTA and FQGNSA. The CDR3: CASSSRGGSTEAFF. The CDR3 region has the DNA TGTGCCAGCAGCTCAAGGGGGGGTAGCACTGAAGCTTTCTTT.

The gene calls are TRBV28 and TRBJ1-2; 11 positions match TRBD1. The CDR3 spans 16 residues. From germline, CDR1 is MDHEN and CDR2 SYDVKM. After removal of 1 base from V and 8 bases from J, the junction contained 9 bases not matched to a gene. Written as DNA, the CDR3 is TGTGCCAGCAGTTTATACCCCCCTAGGACAGGGGGCGGCTACACCTTC. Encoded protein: CASSLYPPRTGGGYTF.

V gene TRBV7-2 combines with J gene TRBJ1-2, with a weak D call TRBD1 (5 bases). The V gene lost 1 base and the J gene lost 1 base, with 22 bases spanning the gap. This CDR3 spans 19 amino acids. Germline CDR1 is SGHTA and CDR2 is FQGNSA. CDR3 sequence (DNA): TGTGCCAGCAGCTTAGTATCGGTTGTTGCAGGGAATAATAACTATGGCTACACCTTC. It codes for CASSLVSVVAGNNNYGYTF.